Listed here are 5 T cell receptor beta chains from one sample, sequenced in a study of early T cells in non-severe SARS-CoV-2 infection. TCRdb re-called the 5' RACE reads with MiXCR, one entry per CDR3 protein. The table has 120,000 or so distinct CDR3 sequences, roughly 13% seen once; the top ten hold around 4%. Sequences were derived from whole blood, sampled at baseline. The receptors were gathered from an adult who was a healthcare worker with PCR-confirmed SARS-CoV-2 infection or an uninfected control (not recorded which).

This chain joins TRBV10-1 and TRBJ2-1; unclear D gene. This CDR3 contains 15 residues. V dropped 3 bases and J dropped 0 bases, with 9 bases sitting between them. Germline V lookup: CDR1 WNHNN, CDR2 SYGVQD (reference sequence). CDR3 DNA sequence: TGCGCCAGCAGTGAAGAGCCAAGCTCCTACAATGAGCAGTTCTTC. Protein product: CASSEEPSSYNEQFF.

This clonotype was counted between two and nine times. The CDR3 spells CASSKTPSGFGNSPLHF. Written as DNA, the CDR3 is TGTGCCAGCAGTAAGACCCCTTCTGGGTTTGGCAATTCACCCCTCCACTTT. The chain combines TRBV6-5 with TRBJ1-6; D remains unclear. Germline assignment: CDR1 MNHEY and CDR2 SVGAGI. CDR3 length equals 17 residues. V gave up 5 bases and J gave up 7 bases, with 21 bases separating them.

A few counts support this clonotype. The chain combines TRBV5-1 with TRBJ2-3; D perhaps matches TRBD2 (7 bases). The CDR3 totals 16 residues. Germline V gives CDR1 SGHRS, CDR2 YFSETQ. V lost 4 bases to trimming and J lost 2 bases, with 17 bases between them. The CDR3 DNA sequence: TGCGCCAGCAGCGTGACCGGGGGGCAGCACACAGATACGCAGTATTTT. Translated: CASSVTGGQHTDTQYF.

This clonotype was counted many times. The chain recombines TRBV9 with TRBJ2-7; tentatively, D is TRBD1 (7 bases). The CDR3 spans 15 residues. CDR1 is SGDLS, CDR2 YYNGEE, per germline. V gave up 5 bases and J gave up 3 bases, with 18 bases separating them. The CDR3 sequence: CASRARGTAIYEQYF. The CDR3 DNA reads as TGTGCCAGCAGGGCCCGCGGGACAGCTATCTACGAGCAGTACTTC.

The V gene is TRBV7-9, the J gene TRBJ2-7; D not resolved. Deletions cut 3 bases from V and 7 bases from J, with 10 bases between. CDR1 is SEHNR, CDR2 FQNEAQ, per germline (reference sequence). This CDR3 has 12 residues. In nucleotides, the CDR3 is TGTGCCAGCAGCTTCCTGACGGGTGAGCAGTACTTC. Its protein product is CASSFLTGEQYF.